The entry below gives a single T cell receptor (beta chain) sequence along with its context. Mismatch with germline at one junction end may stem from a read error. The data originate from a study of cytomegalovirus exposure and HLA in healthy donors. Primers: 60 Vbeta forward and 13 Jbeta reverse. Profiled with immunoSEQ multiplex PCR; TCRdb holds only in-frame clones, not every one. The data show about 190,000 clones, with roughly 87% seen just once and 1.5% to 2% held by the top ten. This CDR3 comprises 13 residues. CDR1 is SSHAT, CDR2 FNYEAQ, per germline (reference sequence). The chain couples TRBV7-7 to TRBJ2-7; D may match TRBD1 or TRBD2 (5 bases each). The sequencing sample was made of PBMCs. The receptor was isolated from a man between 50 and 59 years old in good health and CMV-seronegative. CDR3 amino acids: CASSLAQGYEQYF. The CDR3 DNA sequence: TGTGCTAGCAGCTTAGCGCAGGGTTACGAGCAGTACTTC.